Listed below are T cell receptor beta chains from one sample, sequenced in a study of early T cells in non-severe SARS-CoV-2 infection. TCRdb analysed the 5' RACE reads with MiXCR anew, one entry per CDR3 protein. The table includes 90,000 to 120,000 distinct CDR3 sequences, approximately 10% detected once. Sequencing was performed on whole blood. These receptors came from an adult who was a healthcare worker with PCR-confirmed SARS-CoV-2 infection or an uninfected control (not recorded which). Both conserved end residues are part of each CDR3. The order of the fields is V gene, J gene, clone size, D gene, CDR3 protein, CDR3 DNA. D genes are given only for firm matches. Part of the rows lack a size; the others show once, few, many or a class for expanded clones.

TRBV5-1,TRBJ2-1,-,-,CASSLGSASNEQFF,TGCGCCAGCAGCTTGGGTTCTGCCTCCAATGAGCAGTTCTTC
TRBV4-2,TRBJ2-5,many,-,CASSQDEEYGTQYF,TGTGCCAGCAGCCAAGATGAGGAGTACGGGACCCAGTACTTC
TRBV5-8,TRBJ1-1,few,-,CASSWSLGTEAFF,TGTGCCAGCAGCTGGTCCCTGGGCACTGAAGCTTTCTTT
TRBV7-9,TRBJ1-6,many,-,CASSLTADSPLHF,TGTGCCAGCAGCTTAACGGCTGATTCACCCCTCCACTTT
TRBV15,TRBJ2-5,-,-,CATSRDKEAQYF,TGTGCCACCAGCAGAGATAAGGAAGCCCAGTACTTC
TRBV5-1,TRBJ2-1,-,-,CASSPDTNEQFF,TGCGCCAGCAGCCCAGATACCAATGAGCAGTTCTTC
TRBV29-1,TRBJ2-7,-,TRBD1,CSVRITGVTGEQYF,TGCAGCGTGAGGATAACAGGGGTGACAGGCGAGCAGTACTTC
TRBV25-1,TRBJ2-2,many,TRBD2,CASRRGFGELFF,TGTGCCAGCAGGCGGGGGTTCGGGGAGCTGTTTTTT
TRBV30,TRBJ2-7,few,TRBD2,CAWSVGLAGLYEQYF,TGTGCCTGGAGTGTTGGACTAGCGGGATTGTACGAGCAGTACTTC
TRBV5-1,TRBJ1-5,few,TRBD1,CASSPTGGVDQPQHF,TGCGCCAGCAGCCCTACAGGGGGCGTCGATCAGCCCCAGCATTTT
TRBV9,TRBJ2-7,-,-,CASSVGRGPYEQYF,TGTGCCAGCAGCGTAGGGAGGGGGCCCTACGAGCAGTACTTC
TRBV7-2,TRBJ2-1,many,-,CASSSLGNEQFF,TGTGCCAGCAGCTCCCTAGGGAATGAGCAGTTCTTC
TRBV7-9,TRBJ2-1,-,TRBD2,CASSPSGSEDEQFF,TGTGCCAGCAGCCCTAGCGGGAGTGAGGATGAGCAGTTCTTC
TRBV28,TRBJ1-2,-,TRBD1,CASSYPTGNGYTF,TGTGCCAGCAGTTACCCGACAGGGAATGGCTACACCTTC
TRBV28,TRBJ1-1,few,-,CASRPLSGVTEAFF,TGTGCCAGCAGACCCCTCTCAGGGGTGACTGAAGCTTTCTTT
TRBV6-2/TRBV6-3,TRBJ2-5,many,TRBD2,CASSSRGGLASQETQYF,TGTGCCAGCAGTTCGAGAGGAGGACTAGCTAGTCAAGAGACCCAGTACTTC
TRBV7-2,TRBJ2-5,many,TRBD2,CASSLEREGETQYF,TGTGCCAGCAGCTTAGAGCGGGAGGGAGAGACCCAGTACTTC
TRBV5-1,TRBJ2-7,few,TRBD1,CASTLGQGRRYEQYF,TGCGCCAGCACGTTGGGACAGGGGCGCAGGTACGAGCAGTACTTC
TRBV7-8,TRBJ1-1,many,-,CASSSFHGGNTEAFF,TGTGCCAGCAGCTCCTTCCATGGGGGGAACACTGAAGCTTTCTTT
TRBV7-2,TRBJ2-4,many,-,CASSREKNIQYF,TGTGCCAGCAGCCGCGAGAAAAACATTCAGTACTTC
TRBV7-2,TRBJ1-6,many,-,CASSERAGGPLHF,TGTGCCAGCAGCGAAAGGGCCGGGGGTCCCCTCCACTTT
TRBV7-6,TRBJ2-7,-,TRBD2,CASSLGTSVYEQHF,TGTGCCAGCAGCCTAGGGACTAGCGTCTACGAGCAGCACTTC
TRBV11-1,TRBJ2-4,many,TRBD2,CASSLLAGDMDIQYF,TGTGCCAGCAGCTTACTAGCGGGAGATATGGACATTCAGTACTTC
TRBV13,TRBJ2-5,many,-,CASSDSSGETQYF,TGTGCCAGCAGCGACAGCTCGGGCGAGACCCAGTACTTC
TRBV9,TRBJ1-4,-,-,CASSATDQRGEKLFF,TGTGCCAGCAGCGCAACGGACCAAAGGGGCGAAAAACTGTTTTTT
TRBV12-3/TRBV12-4,TRBJ2-1,many,-,CASSTRRAINEQFF,TGTGCCAGCAGTACAAGACGGGCTATCAATGAGCAGTTCTTC
TRBV5-4,TRBJ2-1,many,TRBD1,CASSSGGVLGFNEQFF,TGTGCCAGCAGCTCAGGGGGAGTGCTGGGTTTTAATGAGCAGTTCTTC
TRBV12-3/TRBV12-4,TRBJ1-5,many,-,CASSRDQGVGQPQHF,TGTGCCAGCAGTCGAGACCAGGGAGTGGGTCAGCCCCAGCATTTT
TRBV29-1,TRBJ2-1,-,TRBD2,CSALLAEKNNEQFF,TGCAGCGCCCTACTAGCGGAGAAGAACAATGAGCAGTTCTTC
TRBV19,TRBJ2-1,many,TRBD2,CASTSLAESYNEQFF,TGTGCCAGTACCTCACTAGCGGAGTCCTACAATGAGCAGTTCTTC
TRBV10-2,TRBJ2-7,few,-,CASSEFTYEQYF,TGCGCCAGCAGTGAGTTTACCTACGAGCAGTACTTC
TRBV20-1,TRBJ2-1,once,TRBD2,CSAPHPSGRLNEQFF,TGCAGTGCTCCCCATCCTAGCGGGAGGTTGAATGAGCAGTTCTTC
TRBV6-5,TRBJ2-2,many,-,CASSPWTGVDTGELFF,TGTGCCAGCAGCCCTTGGACCGGGGTCGACACCGGGGAGCTGTTTTTT
TRBV6-5,TRBJ2-3,many,TRBD1,CASSYSMAGGSTDTQYF,TGTGCCAGCAGTTACTCGATGGCAGGGGGAAGCACAGATACGCAGTATTTT
TRBV7-3,TRBJ2-3,few,-,CASSPPVGRNTQYF,TGTGCCAGCAGCCCCCCTGTCGGTCGTAATACGCAGTATTTT
TRBV6-1,TRBJ2-7,many,-,CASSGRQAHYEQYF,TGTGCCAGCAGTGGGAGACAGGCCCACTACGAGCAGTACTTC
TRBV28,TRBJ2-5,-,TRBD1,CASTNYRGLYQETQYF,TGTGCCAGCACCAACTACAGGGGGCTGTACCAAGAGACCCAGTACTTC
TRBV27,TRBJ1-5,many,-,CASSLFSNQPQHF,TGTGCCAGCAGTTTGTTTAGCAATCAGCCCCAGCATTTT
TRBV11-2,TRBJ1-5,many,-,CASSSGEGRVGNQPQHF,TGTGCCAGCAGCTCCGGTGAAGGGCGGGTAGGGAATCAGCCCCAGCATTTT
TRBV28,TRBJ1-5,many,-,CASSFPGGTLYQPQHF,TGTGCCAGCAGTTTCCCGGGGGGCACGCTGTATCAGCCCCAGCATTTT
TRBV19,TRBJ1-5,many,-,CASSLRVNQPQHF,TGTGCCAGTAGTCTCAGGGTCAATCAGCCCCAGCATTTT
TRBV18,TRBJ2-7,many,-,CASSPPSSYEQYF,TGTGCCAGCTCACCACCAAGCTCCTACGAGCAGTACTTC
TRBV5-1,TRBJ2-2,few,-,CASSFSPPNTGELFF,TGCGCCAGCAGCTTCTCCCCTCCGAACACCGGGGAGCTGTTTTTT
TRBV5-6,TRBJ1-1,many,-,CASSLLRLRSTEAFF,TGTGCCAGCAGCTTGCTCCGACTCAGGTCCACTGAAGCTTTCTTT
TRBV20-1,TRBJ2-7,few,-,CSARDEGADYYEQYF,TGCAGTGCTAGAGATGAGGGGGCGGACTATTACGAGCAGTACTTC
TRBV6-1,TRBJ2-6,-,-,CASIRTPSGANVLTF,TGTGCCAGCATACGGACTCCCTCTGGGGCCAACGTCCTGACTTTC
TRBV20-1,TRBJ1-1,many,TRBD1,CSARQGVAEAFF,TGCAGTGCGCGACAGGGAGTAGCTGAAGCTTTCTTT
TRBV7-9,TRBJ2-7,-,-,CASSLMTFVDSPFPEQYF,TGTGCCAGCAGCTTAATGACGTTTGTGGACAGCCCCTTCCCCGAGCAGTACTTC
TRBV6-2/TRBV6-3,TRBJ2-1,-,-,CASRSNRDEFF,TGTGCCAGCAGGTCAAATAGGGACGAGTTCTTC
TRBV4-3,TRBJ2-7,many,-,CASSTTAFGGEQYF,TGCGCCAGCAGCACGACCGCGTTCGGGGGCGAGCAGTACTTC
TRBV9,TRBJ2-2,few,-,CASSDRTNTGELFF,TGTGCCAGCAGCGACAGGACAAACACCGGGGAGCTGTTTTTT
TRBV13,TRBJ2-7,many,TRBD1,CASSPGQLSTEQYF,TGTGCCAGCAGCCCGGGACAGCTATCTACAGAGCAGTACTTC
TRBV2,TRBJ2-1,many,TRBD2,CASSGLAGAANEQFF,TGTGCCAGCAGCGGACTAGCGGGAGCTGCCAATGAGCAGTTCTTC
TRBV2,TRBJ2-7,many,TRBD2,CASSAPTPGLAGVQPYEQYF,TGTGCCAGCAGTGCTCCCACCCCCGGGCTAGCGGGAGTACAACCCTACGAGCAGTACTTC
TRBV12-3/TRBV12-4,TRBJ1-1,many,-,CASSPSSREAFF,TGTGCCAGCTCACCCTCGTCCAGAGAAGCTTTCTTT